One sample yielded the 23 T cell receptor beta chains listed below, sequenced in a study of cytomegalovirus exposure and HLA in healthy donors. The PCR contained 60 Vbeta and 13 Jbeta primers. Sequenced by immunoSEQ multiplex PCR; TCRdb stores in-frame clones only, minus some. The sample lists over 65,000 clones, around 73% seen once, with about 3% in the top ten. The sequenced sample consisted of PBMCs. The receptors derive from a middle-aged man in good health and CMV-seronegative.

In DNA, the CDR3 is TGTGCCAGCAGCGTTCCTCGCGGCCCGTCTGGGGAGCAGTACTTC. This codes for CASSVPRGPSGEQYF. The rearrangement links TRBV6-1 to TRBJ2-7; no clear D. V dropped 6 bases and J dropped 7 bases, with 22 bases sitting between them. This CDR3 contains 15 residues. Germline V gives CDR1 MNHNS, CDR2 SASEGT.

The rearrangement links TRBV5-5 to TRBJ1-1; D ambiguous. The CDR3 sequence is 13 residues long. Germline V gives CDR1 SGHKS, CDR2 YYEKEE (reference sequence). Trimming cost V 1 base and J 11 bases, with 15 bases left between them. The CDR3 DNA follows: TGTGCCAGCAGCTTGTACCCCACGGAGTGGGCTTTCTTT. Protein product: CASSLYPTEWAFF.

V usage is TRBV6-5 and J usage is TRBJ1-1, with a possible D match to TRBD1 (6 bases). Germline CDR1 and CDR2: MNHEY and SVGAGI. Trimming left V 6 bases short and J 2 bases short, with 13 bases between. This CDR3 comprises 14 residues. This CDR3 reads CASSTQGRNTEAFF. In DNA form, the CDR3 reads TGTGCCAGCAGCACACAGGGACGAAACACTGAAGCTTTCTTT.

The chain carries TRBV7-9 and TRBJ2-1; TRBD1 might be the D (6 bases). CDR3 length equals 14 residues. Trimming stripped 1 base from V and 4 bases from J, with 8 bases between. Germline CDR1 reads SEHNR; CDR2 reads FQNEAQ (reference sequence). CDR3 nucleotide sequence: TGTGCCAGCAGCTTAGGGACAGAATACAATGAGCAGTTCTTC. This codes for CASSLGTEYNEQFF.

As regards this clone: An end of the junction does not agree with germline; a read error may underlie this. The chain couples TRBV7-7 to TRBJ2-2, with D tentatively TRBD2 (5 bases). This CDR3 spans 14 amino acids. CDR1 and CDR2 (germline): SSHAT, FNYEAQ (reference sequence). CDR3 DNA: TGTGCTAGCAGCTTAGCGATGCGCACCGGGGAGCTGTTTTTT. Translated: CASSLAMRTGELFF.

The chain carries TRBV7-6 and TRBJ2-3, with TRBD2 identical over 12 bases. The junction had 6 bases not matched to a gene; V was cut back by 5 bases and J by 0 bases. The length of the CDR3 is 17 residues. Germline CDR1 reads SGHVS; CDR2 reads FNYEAQ. The CDR3 coding sequence is TGTGCCAGCAGCGCCGGACTAGCGGGGACTAGCACAGATACGCAGTATTTT. Protein sequence: CASSAGLAGTSTDTQYF.

The gene calls are TRBV4-2 and TRBJ1-5, with D possibly matching TRBD1 (6 bases). Germline assignment: CDR1 LGHNA and CDR2 YNFKEQ. The CDR3 is 16 amino acids. V lost 0 bases and J 6 bases, leaving 15 bases between the germline ends. CDR3 amino acids: CASSQDPDSTTQPQHF. CDR3 DNA: TGTGCCAGCAGCCAAGATCCGGACAGCACAACTCAGCCCCAGCATTTT.

V gene TRBV5-1 combines with J gene TRBJ1-6; TRBD1 aligns across 8 bases. The CDR3 loop spans 14 amino acids. Germline V gives CDR1 SGHRS, CDR2 YFSETQ. The V and J ends lost 7 bases and 8 bases, in that order; junction bases with no gene match: 8. The CDR3 nucleotides are TGCGCCAGCTCTGCCGGACAGGGTCATTCACCCCTCCACTTT. This gives the protein CASSAGQGHSPLHF.

The chain couples TRBV18 to TRBJ1-1; a weak D match, TRBD1 (5 bases). V dropped 3 bases and J dropped 1 base, with 9 bases sitting between them. CDR1 KGHSH and CDR2 LQKENI come from the germline V gene. There are 14 residues in the CDR3. CDR3 region: CASSPLGANTEAFF. CDR3 DNA: TGTGCCAGCTCACCTCTAGGGGCGAACACTGAAGCTTTCTTT.

The V and J genes are TRBV27 and TRBJ2-5; the match to TRBD1 covers 9 bases. The end of the DNA aligns better with TRBJ2-7, so the J call may be wrong. The CDR3 consists of 12 residues. Germline V gene data show CDR1 as MNHEY and CDR2 as SMNVEV (reference sequence). CDR3 region: CASMGQGYEQYF. In nucleotides, the CDR3 is TGTGCCAGCATGGGACAGGGCTACGAGCAGTACTTC.

This clone appeared a single time. The rearrangement uses TRBV14 and TRBJ2-1; 7 positions agree with TRBD1. The V gene end was trimmed by 2 bases and the J gene end by 7 bases; junction bases not matched to a gene: 8. The CDR3 is 15 amino acids. CDR1 is SGHDN and CDR2 is FVKESK in the germline V gene. The CDR3 here is CASSQWLRGRNEQFF. Here the CDR3 DNA reads TGTGCCAGCAGCCAATGGTTAAGGGGGCGAAATGAGCAGTTCTTC.

This sequence joins TRBV4-1 and TRBJ2-2, with 10 bases identical to TRBD2. The V gene's germline CDR1 is MGHRA and CDR2 YSYEKL. The CDR3 runs 17 residues. Trimming took 3 bases from V and 1 from J; bases not matched to a gene: 5. CDR3 coding DNA: TGCGCCAGCAGCCACGGCCGACTAGCGGGGAACACCGGGGAGCTGTTTTTT. Its protein product is CASSHGRLAGNTGELFF.

This chain uses TRBV7-2 with TRBJ1-2; D gene ambiguous. V gave up 5 bases and J gave up 5 bases, with 21 bases separating them. Germline V gives CDR1 SGHTA, CDR2 FQGNSA. CDR3 length: 16 amino acids. This CDR3 is CASSPGGRIPAYGYTF. In DNA, the CDR3 is TGTGCCAGCAGCCCCGGAGGCCGGATCCCCGCTTATGGCTACACCTTC.

Here the CDR3 reads CASSLAAGQETQYF. DNA for the CDR3: TGCGCCAGCAGCTTGGCGGCAGGCCAAGAGACCCAGTACTTC. J is TRBJ2-5 and V is TRBV5-1; no firm D call. This CDR3 is built from 14 residues. V lost 0 bases, J lost 1 base, and 7 bases lay in between. The germline CDR1 and CDR2 sequences are SGHRS and YFSETQ.

This clone has just one count. The V call is TRBV5-1, the J call TRBJ1-2; the D is unclear. The CDR3 totals 12 residues. Trimming cost V 4 bases and J 7 bases, with 11 bases left between them. CDR1 is SGHRS and CDR2 is YFSETQ in the germline V gene. CDR3 DNA sequence: TGCGCCAGCAGCCCTGAGGCTTCTGGCTACACCTTC. Amino acid sequence: CASSPEASGYTF. Looking up the rest from reference TRBV5-1 and TRBJ1-2 gives the full variable domain: KAGVTQTPRYLIKTRGQQVTLSCSPISGHRSVSWYQQTPGQGLQFLFEYFSETQRNKGNFPGRFSGRQFSNSRSEMNVSTLELGDSALYLCASSPEASGYTFGSGTRLTVV.

V is TRBV30 and J is TRBJ2-1; a weak D match, TRBD1 (8 bases). The CDR3 is 14 residues long. Deletions cut 1 base from V and 14 bases from J, with 21 bases between. The germline gives CDR1 GTSNPN, CDR2 SVGIG (reference sequence). The CDR3 spells CAWSAPGQGGIEFF. CDR3 DNA: TGTGCCTGGAGTGCCCCCGGACAGGGAGGGATCGAGTTCTTC.

The rearrangement joins TRBV10-2 to TRBJ2-5, with 8 nucleotides matching TRBD2. The germline V gene encodes CDR1 WSHSY and CDR2 SAAADI. V shed 4 bases, J shed 2 bases, and the junction held 9 bases outside the gene matches. The CDR3 contains 16 residues. The CDR3 loop is CASSVDSGALQETQYF. Here the CDR3 DNA reads TGCGCCAGCAGTGTGGATAGCGGGGCGCTACAAGAGACCCAGTACTTC.

CDR3 in amino acids: CASSVGDRVSGANVLTF. CDR3 bases: TGTGCCAGCAGCGTCGGGGACAGGGTATCTGGGGCCAACGTCCTGACTTTC. The chain links TRBV7-8 to TRBJ2-6, with 9 bases identical to TRBD1. Germline V gives CDR1 SGHVS, CDR2 FQNEAQ. The CDR3 covers 17 residues. V lost 5 bases to trimming and J lost 1 base; unmatched junction nucleotides: 6.

CDR3 in amino acids: CASSPGDGGNQPQHF. The DNA of the CDR3 is TGTGCCAGCAGCCCAGGTGACGGGGGGAATCAGCCCCAGCATTTT. This chain uses TRBV7-9 with TRBJ1-5, with a tentative D call TRBD1 (5 bases). Germline V gene lookup returns CDR1 SEHNR and CDR2 FQNEAQ (reference sequence). CDR3 length: 15 residues. Trimming left V 5 bases short and J 4 bases short, with 15 bases between.

The chain combines TRBV2 with TRBJ2-3; 7 bases are shared with TRBD1. Germline lookup yields CDR1 SNHLY and CDR2 FYNNEI. The CDR3 has 11 amino acids. V shed 10 bases, J shed 10 bases, and the junction held 8 bases outside the gene matches. CDR3 bases: TGTGCCACCTCCGAGGGGGCAGCGCAGTATTTT. Translating it yields CATSEGAAQYF. Looking up the rest from reference TRBV2 and TRBJ2-3 gives the full variable domain: EPEVTQTPSHQVTQMGQEVILRCVPISNHLYFYWYRQILGQKVEFLVSFYNNEISEKSEIFDDQFSVERPDGSNFTLKIRSTKLEDSAMYFCATSEGAAQYFGPGTRLTVL.

The V call is TRBV14, the J call TRBJ1-2; 8 bases align to TRBD1. V lost 2 bases and J lost 4; bases outside the gene matches: 9. CDR3 length equals 16 residues. The V gene's germline CDR1 is SGHDN and CDR2 FVKESK. The CDR3, as DNA: TGTGCCAGCAGCCAAAAGCGGACAGGGAATAGCTATGGCTACACCTTC. Residues: CASSQKRTGNSYGYTF.

This clone was observed a few times. The final CDR3 position lacks the conserved phenylalanine or tryptophan, pointing to a likely read error. It is unclear where the CDR3 begins or ends on the DNA, so no DNA is shown, and the CDR3 is as TCRdb lists it. The chain combines TRBV7-9 with TRBJ1-1. Germline loops: CDR1 SEHNR, CDR2 FQNEAQ (reference sequence). The CDR3 has 13 residues if both end residues are counted. CDR3: CASSPNYMHLGTV.

V and J are TRBV5-1 and TRBJ2-7; 10 nucleotides agree with TRBD1. There are 16 residues in the CDR3. The J segment lost 7 bases and the V segment lost 2 bases, leaving 12 bases of the junction unmatched. Per germline, CDR1 SGHRS and CDR2 YFSETQ. For the CDR3, the DNA is TGCGCCAGCAGCTTTGACCTGACAGGGGGCGGTGGGGAGCAGTACTTC. Amino acid sequence: CASSFDLTGGGGEQYF.